The rows below give T cell receptor beta chains drawn from one sample of a study of blood T cell repertoires in COVID-19. Generated by immunoSEQ multiplex PCR, the TCRdb table keeps only in-frame clones and is missing some. The table shows about 400,000 clones, with just under 90% occurring only once. Sample: PBMCs or T cells enriched from blood (not recorded which). Receptor source: a woman aged 30 to 39 who had recovered from COVID-19. Both conserved end residues are trimmed from each CDR3. Each record gives: V gene, D gene, CDR3 length, CDR3 protein. A D gene is named only where the DNA matches it firmly.

TRBV2 | NA | 11 | ASSDETPGLQH
TRBV6-5 | TRBD1 | 14 | ASSYWDRGQSAEAF
TRBV4-3 | TRBD1 | 13 | ASSKGTGEGETQY
TRBV6-2/TRBV6-3 | NA | 13 | ASSFGATRQETQY
TRBV28 | NA | 10 | ASSGPDQPQH
TRBV24-1 | NA | 12 | ATSDPPGNYGYT
TRBV7-2 | TRBD2 | 15 | ASRGRASGGSTDTQY
TRBV6-6 | NA | 14 | ASLLSVEHNTGELF
TRBV19 | NA | 11 | ASSIRVAGELF
TRBV18 | TRBD1 | 13 | ASSPRGLSNQPQH
TRBV18 | NA | 9 | ASSQGDTQY
TRBV4-2 | NA | 14 | ASSPKWGDEVTEAF
TRBV6-4 | NA | 13 | ASKIQSQGNTEAF
TRBV24-1 | NA | 12 | ATSDLGRANGYT
TRBV7-8 | TRBD2 | 14 | ASSSDGLAAKETQY
TRBV5-1 | TRBD1 | 14 | ASSFRGSSYNSPLH
TRBV4-1 | NA | 14 | ASSQDPRGTYNEQF
TRBV3-1/TRBV3-2 | TRBD1 | 15 | ASSLDPTGHAAYEQY
TRBV28 | TRBD1 | 13 | ASSAIQGRRTEAF
TRBV21-1 | NA | 15 | ATKGGLAVRSSYEQY
TRBV3-1/TRBV3-2 | NA | 19 | ASSQALIGPSTAPGDTEAF
TRBV4-2 | NA | 11 | ASSPGETYEQY
TRBV5-6 | NA | 12 | ASSLRGSNNEQF
TRBV15 | NA | 14 | ATSRFEEGDTDTQY
TRBV5-1 | TRBD1 | 14 | ASSLIAGGTLGEQY
TRBV29-1 | TRBD1 | 8 | SARDREAF
TRBV7-3 | NA | 14 | ASSQSWTVNTGELF
TRBV6-5 | TRBD2 | 12 | ASLSRTSSHEQF
TRBV2 | NA | 10 | AGGVSYNEQF
TRBV15 | NA | 11 | ATSRDPGWEAF
TRBV7-6 | TRBD2 | 13 | ASSLDSGTNFEQY
TRBV5-6 | NA | 11 | ASSPASNYGYT
TRBV7-9 | NA | 13 | ASSLRTGERDEQY
TRBV29-1 | NA | 9 | SVMYYTEAF
TRBV7-9 | NA | 14 | ASSFGRDATNEKLF
TRBV27 | TRBD1 | 12 | ASSLTGSDQPQH
TRBV7-2 | TRBD1 | 11 | ASSFDRVSPLH
TRBV13 | NA | 12 | ASSSIATLYEQY
TRBV6-5 | NA | 12 | ASSVAEGTDTQY
TRBV7-9 | TRBD1 | 13 | ASSWGQTSGNTIY
TRBV5-6 | NA | 13 | ASSRRDTVYEKLF
TRBV10-3 | NA | 11 | AISDGTNYEQY
TRBV19 | NA | 10 | ASSPARGEQF
TRBV5-1 | NA | 12 | ASSLGDNYQPQH
TRBV19 | TRBD1 | 16 | ASSIGGRGWFMEETQY
TRBV9 | TRBD2 | 16 | ASSAGGLAGVGKETQY